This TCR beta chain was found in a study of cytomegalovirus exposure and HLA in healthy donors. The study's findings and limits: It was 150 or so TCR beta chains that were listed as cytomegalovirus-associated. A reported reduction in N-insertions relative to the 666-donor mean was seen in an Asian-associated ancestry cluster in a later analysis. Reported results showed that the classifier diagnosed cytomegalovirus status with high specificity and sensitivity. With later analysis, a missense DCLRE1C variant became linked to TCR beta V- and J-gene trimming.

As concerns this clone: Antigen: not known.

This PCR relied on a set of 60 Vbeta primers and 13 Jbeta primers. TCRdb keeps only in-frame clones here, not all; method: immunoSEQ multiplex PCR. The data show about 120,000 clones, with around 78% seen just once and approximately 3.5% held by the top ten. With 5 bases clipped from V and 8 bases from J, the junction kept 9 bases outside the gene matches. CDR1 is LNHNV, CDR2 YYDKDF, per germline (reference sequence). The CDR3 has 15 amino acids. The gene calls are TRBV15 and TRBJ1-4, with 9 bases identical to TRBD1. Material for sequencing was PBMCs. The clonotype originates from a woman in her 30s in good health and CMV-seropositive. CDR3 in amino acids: CATSGNRGPGEKLFF. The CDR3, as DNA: TGTGCCACCAGCGGCAACAGGGGGCCGGGGGAAAAACTGTTTTTT.